Below, 31 T cell receptor beta chains from the same sample are listed, as sequenced in a study of blood T cell repertoires in COVID-19. Clones were read by immunoSEQ multiplex PCR, and TCRdb kept only the in-frame ones, dropping some. The table has about 200,000 clones, 65% to 90% seen once. The source material was peripheral blood. These receptors came from a woman in her 70s with COVID-19, enrolled during active disease.

The J gene is TRBJ1-5, the V gene TRBV7-2; a possible D gene is TRBD1 (5 bases). There are 15 residues in the CDR3. Germline V lookup: CDR1 SGHTA, CDR2 FQGNSA. V was pared by 5 bases and J by 4 bases, with 15 bases between. The CDR3 is CASSPLGQSNQPQHF. Written as DNA, the CDR3 is TGTGCCAGCAGCCCGCTGGGGCAGAGTAATCAGCCCCAGCATTTT.

In its sample, this clone was seen once. This rearrangement joins TRBV19 to TRBJ1-1; 7 bases map to TRBD1. This CDR3 has 17 amino acids. After removal of 3 bases from V and 0 bases from J, the junction contained 10 bases not matched to a gene. Germline V CDR1 and CDR2: LNHDA, SQIVND (reference sequence). The DNA of the CDR3 is TGTGCCAGTAGTATCTCGAGGGGGCGCAGGATGAACACTGAAGCTTTCTTT. Residues: CASSISRGRRMNTEAFF.

The chain recombines TRBV7-9 with TRBJ2-7, with TRBD2 matching 14 bases. V lost 5 bases, J lost 2 bases, and 8 bases stayed unmatched. Germline V gene data show CDR1 as SEHNR and CDR2 as FQNEAQ (reference sequence). This CDR3 contains 17 residues. The CDR3 DNA is TGTGCCAGCAGCCAAGGGACTAGCGGGAGATTTCCCTACGAGCAGTACTTC. Its translation is CASSQGTSGRFPYEQYF.

This clone came up many times. The chain uses TRBV27 and TRBJ1-1; D is possibly TRBD1 (6 bases). Per the germline V gene, CDR1 is MNHEY and CDR2 is SMNVEV (reference sequence). The CDR3 spans 15 residues. The V gene lost 2 bases and the J gene lost 0 bases, with 10 bases spanning the gap. This CDR3 is CASSLTGQLNTEAFF. The CDR3 region has the DNA TGTGCCAGCAGTTTAACCGGACAGCTGAACACTGAAGCTTTCTTT.

The chain carries TRBV9 and TRBJ2-3; a weak D match, TRBD2 (6 bases). Germline values: CDR1 SGDLS, CDR2 YYNGEE. Trimming pared 0 bases from V and 2 bases from J, leaving 16 bases between. The CDR3 sequence is 17 residues long. This chain's CDR3 is CASSVGRDNPNTDTQYF. The DNA for the CDR3 is TGTGCCAGCAGCGTAGGGAGGGATAATCCGAACACAGATACGCAGTATTTT.

The chain carries TRBV27 and TRBJ1-5, with D tentatively TRBD1 (5 bases). Germline V gene data show CDR1 as MNHEY and CDR2 as SMNVEV (reference sequence). The V end lost 3 bases, the J end lost 6 bases, and 9 bases lay between the germline ends. The CDR3 has 13 amino acids. Here the CDR3 DNA reads TGTGCCAGCAGTTTGGCAGGGTCTCAGCCCCAGCATTTT. Translating it yields CASSLAGSQPQHF.

The gene calls are TRBV19 and TRBJ2-3, with D maybe TRBD2 (6 bases). The CDR3 has 14 amino acids. The germline V gene has CDR1 LNHDA and CDR2 SQIVND (reference sequence). V was clipped by 7 bases and J by 4 bases, with 15 bases between them. In DNA form, the CDR3 reads TGTGCCAGTACCGTGGGGGGTAAATCAGATACGCAGTATTTT. The encoded protein is CASTVGGKSDTQYF.

This sequence joins TRBV24-1 and TRBJ2-2; TRBD1 agrees at 7 bases. Germline trimming cut 4 bases from V and 2 bases from J; bases unmatched to any gene: 12. The CDR3 is 18 residues long. From germline, CDR1 is KGHDR and CDR2 SFDVKD. CDR3 DNA: TGTGCCACCAGTGAACGAAAGACAGGGTGGGTTAACACCGGGGAGCTGTTTTTT. The encoded protein is CATSERKTGWVNTGELFF.

The CDR3 region is CASNRLTGTSGYTF. The CDR3, as DNA: TGTGCCAGCAACCGCCTAACAGGAACCAGCGGCTACACCTTC. The chain links TRBV6-5 to TRBJ1-2; weak D call: TRBD1 (5 bases). Germline V gene data show CDR1 as MNHEY and CDR2 as SVGAGI. V shed 7 bases and J shed 8 bases, with 20 bases lying between them. The length of the CDR3 is 14 residues.

The chain has TRBV2 and TRBJ2-5; the D gene is possibly TRBD2 (5 bases). Trimming shortened V by 4 bases and J by 2 bases, and 14 bases separated the two germline ends. CDR1 and CDR2 (germline): SNHLY, FYNNEI. The CDR3 has 15 residues. The CDR3: CASSVPGGLQETQYF. The DNA for the CDR3 is TGTGCCAGCAGTGTCCCCGGCGGACTTCAAGAGACCCAGTACTTC.

This chain connects TRBV6-4 to TRBJ2-3; D gene uncertain. CDR1 MRHNA and CDR2 SNTAGT come from the germline V gene. The CDR3 contains 13 residues. Trimming left V 4 bases short and J 5 bases short, with 10 bases between. In nucleotides, the CDR3 is TGTGCCAGCAGTGTAGATCTAAGAGATACGCAGTATTTT. It is translated as CASSVDLRDTQYF.

The chain joins TRBV19 to TRBJ1-4, with a weak D call TRBD1 (5 bases). V lost 6 bases to trimming and J lost 8 bases, with 22 bases between them. Per the germline V gene, CDR1 is LNHDA and CDR2 is SQIVND (reference sequence). This CDR3 region has 16 residues. The CDR3 coding sequence is TGTGCCAGTAGCGAGGGGAGGCTCTCGGGTTCGGAAAAACTGTTTTTT. It is translated as CASSEGRLSGSEKLFF. Full variable domain (rest looked up from reference TRBV19 and TRBJ1-4): DGGITQSPKYLFRKEGQNVTLSCEQNLNHDAMYWYRQDPGQGLRLIYYSQIVNDFQKGDIAEGYSVSREKKESFPLTVTSAQKNPTAFYLCASSEGRLSGSEKLFFGSGTQLSVL.

This chain links TRBV7-3 with TRBJ2-2, with 9 bases identical to TRBD2. The CDR3 has 19 amino acids. Germline V gene lookup returns CDR1 SGHTA and CDR2 FQGTGA. Trimming took 4 bases from V and 3 from J; bases not matched to a gene: 15. DNA for the CDR3: TGTGCCAGCAGCTCCCGACTCATACTTGCGGGAGGGGACACCGGGGAGCTGTTTTTT. This encodes CASSSRLILAGGDTGELFF.

This clone has a count of ten or more. V is TRBV4-2 and J is TRBJ1-2; weak D call: TRBD1 (6 bases). The V end lost 0 bases, the J end lost 4 bases, and 18 bases lay between the germline ends. The CDR3 consists of 17 residues. Looked up from germline, CDR1 is LGHNA and CDR2 is YNFKEQ. CDR3 nucleotides: TGTGCCAGCAGCCAAGATCGAGACAGGCGTACGATCTATGGCTACACCTTC. This gives the protein CASSQDRDRRTIYGYTF.

The CDR3: CASRPGNYGYTF. The DNA for the CDR3 is TGTGCCAGCAGACCAGGGAATTATGGCTACACCTTC. The chain employs TRBV6-6 and TRBJ1-2; a possible D gene is TRBD1 (5 bases). The CDR3 runs 12 residues. V gave up 6 bases and J gave up 5 bases, with 10 bases separating them. In germline, CDR1 is MNHNY, CDR2 SVGAGI (reference sequence).

This chain joins TRBV29-1 and TRBJ1-1, with 8 bases fitting TRBD1. Germline V lookup: CDR1 SQVTM, CDR2 ANQGSEA. The CDR3 spans 12 residues. V was pared by 4 bases and J by 10 bases, with 8 bases of the junction left unmatched. CDR3 DNA: TGCAGCGTTGCCTGGGACAGGAGTGTAGCTTTCTTT. It encodes CSVAWDRSVAFF.

The gene calls are TRBV6-2 or TRBV6-3 and TRBJ2-3; D is unresolved. The CDR3 is made up of 16 amino acids. V was shortened by 0 bases and J by 4 bases, with 14 bases between the two germline ends. Germline V lookup: CDR1 MNHEY, CDR2 SVGEGT. CDR3 residues: CASSYSPEVPPDTQYF. The CDR3 DNA reads TGTGCCAGCAGTTACTCGCCAGAGGTCCCCCCAGATACGCAGTATTTT.

A single count supports this clone. The gene calls are TRBV7-9 and TRBJ2-1; possible D gene TRBD2, 6 bases. This CDR3 is 12 amino acids long. Trimming cost V 7 bases and J 10 bases, with 14 bases left between them. Germline V gives CDR1 SEHNR, CDR2 FQNEAQ (reference sequence). The CDR3 bases are TGTGCCAGCACCGTCGGTGCGGGAGAGCAGTTCTTC. Translated, it gives CASTVGAGEQFF.

J is TRBJ2-3 and V is TRBV7-9; TRBD2 agrees at 7 bases. CDR3 length equals 18 residues. Per the germline V gene, CDR1 is SEHNR and CDR2 is FQNEAQ (reference sequence). Trimming cost V 5 bases and J 5 bases; bases outside gene matches: 19. The CDR3 coding sequence is TGTGCCAGCAGCACCCGAATCGGACTAGGGGATGGTGTAGATACGCAGTATTTT. Its protein product is CASSTRIGLGDGVDTQYF.

The J gene is TRBJ1-1, the V gene TRBV7-2; 10 bases are a match to TRBD1. From germline, CDR1 is SGHTA and CDR2 FQGNSA. J was trimmed by 4 bases and V by 1 base; bases with no gene match: 3. This CDR3 has 15 residues. As DNA, the CDR3 is TGTGCCAGCAGCTTAGTGCGGACAGGGGGCACTGAAGCTTTCTTT. Its translation: CASSLVRTGGTEAFF.

The V gene is TRBV6-6, the J gene TRBJ2-7, with D maybe TRBD2 (5 bases). V was shortened by 7 bases and J by 3 bases, with 10 bases between the two germline ends. The CDR3 has 12 amino acids. CDR1 MNHNY and CDR2 SVGAGI come from the germline V gene (reference sequence). Here the CDR3 reads CASKIGIYEQYF. As DNA, the CDR3 is TGTGCCAGCAAAATCGGGATCTACGAGCAGTACTTC.

J is TRBJ1-1 and V is TRBV19; D gene unclear. V was pared by 0 bases and J by 0 bases, with 14 bases between. The CDR3 is made up of 17 amino acids. Germline V CDR1 and CDR2: LNHDA, SQIVND (reference sequence). The chain's CDR3 is CASSIEWARTMNTEAFF. In DNA, the CDR3 is TGTGCCAGTAGTATAGAGTGGGCCAGGACTATGAACACTGAAGCTTTCTTT.

The genes are TRBV7-6 and TRBJ1-1, with 10 bases fitting TRBD1. V gave up 3 bases and J gave up 5 bases; unmatched junction bases: 15. Germline V lookup: CDR1 SGHVS, CDR2 FNYEAQ. This CDR3 contains 18 residues. In DNA form, the CDR3 reads TGTGCCAGCAGCTTCACCCCTCCTATGGACAGGGGGTGGACTGAAGCTTTCTTT. Amino acids: CASSFTPPMDRGWTEAFF.

V usage is TRBV6-5 and J usage is TRBJ1-2; 7 nucleotides line up with TRBD1. With 5 bases clipped from V and 1 base from J, the junction kept 7 bases outside the gene matches. CDR1 and CDR2 from the germline V gene are MNHEY and SVGAGI. The CDR3 is made up of 15 amino acids. The CDR3 region is CASSSGAGGNYGYTF. CDR3 DNA: TGTGCCAGCAGTAGCGGAGCAGGGGGTAACTATGGCTACACCTTC.

The rearrangement uses TRBV19 and TRBJ2-2; unclear D gene. Germline CDR1 LNHDA, CDR2 SQIVND (reference sequence). V shed 3 bases and J shed 0 bases, with 8 bases lying between them. CDR3 size: 15 residues. The CDR3 reads CASSIGRSNTGELFF. CDR3 nucleotides: TGTGCCAGTAGTATTGGCAGGTCGAACACCGGGGAGCTGTTTTTT.

The chain is built from TRBV2 and TRBJ1-1, with 7 bases lining up with TRBD1. The CDR3 sequence is 12 residues long. Germline CDR1 and CDR2: SNHLY and FYNNEI. Trimming cost V 4 bases and J 8 bases; bases outside gene matches: 4. Here the CDR3 reads CASSGQGPEAFF. As DNA, the CDR3 is TGTGCCAGCAGTGGACAGGGCCCCGAAGCTTTCTTT.

The gene calls are TRBV4-3 and TRBJ1-5, with D perhaps TRBD1 (5 bases). In germline, CDR1 is LGHNA, CDR2 YSLEER. The CDR3 runs 16 residues. Trimming shortened V by 2 bases and J by 5 bases, and 16 bases separated the two germline ends. The CDR3, as DNA: TGCGCCAGCAGCCAAACCGGACCGGGGGGACATCAGCCCCAGCATTTT. Encoded protein: CASSQTGPGGHQPQHF.

This rearrangement joins TRBV7-2 to TRBJ1-1, with 11 bases aligning to TRBD1. Germline-derived CDR1 and CDR2 are SGHTA and FQGNSA. The CDR3 extends over 16 amino acids. The trim removed 4 bases at V and 4 bases at J, leaving 8 bases unmatched. CDR3 in DNA: TGTGCCAGCAGCTACCGGGACAGGGGGTGGGGCACTGAAGCTTTCTTT. Its translation is CASSYRDRGWGTEAFF.

This chain joins TRBV7-8 and TRBJ2-6; D is unclear. Trimming took off 11 bases at V and 0 bases at J, with 17 bases between the two ends. This CDR3 has 16 amino acids. Germline V gives CDR1 SGHVS, CDR2 FQNEAQ. DNA for the CDR3: TGTGCCGCAGCTACCTACAGAAACTCTGGGGCCAACGTCCTGACTTTC. It encodes CAAATYRNSGANVLTF. Combining the CDR3 with reference TRBV7-8 and TRBJ2-6 gives the whole variable domain GAGVSQSPRYKVAKRGQDVALRCDPISGHVSLFWYQQALGQGPEFLTYFQNEAQLDKSGLPSDRFFAERPEGSVSTLKIQRTQQEDSAVYLCAAATYRNSGANVLTFGAGSRLTVL.

A remark on this clone: Other DNA sequences in this specimen translate into the identical CDR3. The chain employs TRBV3-1 (or the pseudogene TRBV3-2) and TRBJ2-3; no clear D gene. V gave up 2 bases and J gave up 4 bases, with 7 bases separating them. The CDR3 is 13 residues long. CDR1 LGHDT and CDR2 YNNKEL come from the germline V gene (reference sequence). The CDR3 coding sequence is TGTGCCAGCAGCCAATGGTCGGCAGATACGCAGTATTTT. It yields the protein CASSQWSADTQYF.

The chain has TRBV19 and TRBJ1-1; maybe TRBD1 (5 bases). This CDR3 spans 14 amino acids. The germline V gene encodes CDR1 LNHDA and CDR2 SQIVND (reference sequence). The germline V and J ends were trimmed by 2 bases and 4 bases, with 11 bases remaining between them. This chain's CDR3 is CASSITRGITEAFF. The CDR3 bases are TGTGCCAGTAGTATAACTCGGGGGATCACTGAAGCTTTCTTT.